The 18 T cell receptor beta chains below come from one sample, sequenced in a study of cytomegalovirus exposure and HLA in healthy donors listed by TCRdb under 2017. Receptors were amplified or captured by the immunoSEQ multiplex PCR assay. For the multiplex PCR, a mixture combining 60 forward primers for TCR Vbeta segments and 13 reverse primers for TCR Jbeta segments was used. The clones in this table, taken by TCRdb from immuneACCESS, are in-frame only. Not every clone is retained; where verified, under half of the shortfall comes from an unresolved V gene, and the cause of the rest is unknown. This sample lists 130,000 to 150,000 clones; around 67% were detected once. The ten largest clones represent approximately 4% of the sample. Sequenced material: PBMCs. The receptors stem from a man aged 18 to 30 in good health and CMV-seropositive.

This rearrangement joins TRBV4-2 to TRBJ1-4; the D is unclear. The germline V and J ends were trimmed by 1 base and 11 bases, with 8 bases remaining between them. Looked up from germline, CDR1 is LGHNA and CDR2 is YNFKEQ. The CDR3 is 12 amino acids. The CDR3 coding sequence is TGTGCCAGCAGCCAAGTCGGAGGGAAACTGTTTTTT. Translation gives CASSQVGGKLFF.

The CDR3 reads CASSLTGGMGPDTQYF. The CDR3, as DNA: TGTGCCAGCAGCTTAACAGGGGGAATGGGTCCAGATACGCAGTATTTT. The rearrangement links TRBV13 to TRBJ2-3, with 8 bases aligning to TRBD1. Per germline, CDR1 PRHDT and CDR2 FYEKMQ (reference sequence). Losses at the gene ends were 2 bases for V and 4 bases for J; bases not matched to a gene: 8. This CDR3 comprises 16 residues.

The chain is built from TRBV29-1 and TRBJ2-2; TRBD2 aligns across 10 bases. The CDR3 covers 13 residues. The trim removed 6 bases at V and 4 bases at J, leaving 2 bases unmatched. CDR1 and CDR2 from the germline V gene are SQVTM and ANQGSEA. As DNA, the CDR3 is TGCAGCGTATTAGCGGGAGGCACCGGGGAGCTGTTTTTT. Translated, it gives CSVLAGGTGELFF.

This clone was observed once. This chain uses TRBV13 with TRBJ2-3; TRBD1 is a possible D gene (6 bases). With 0 bases removed from V and 5 bases from J, the gap between germline ends came to 9 bases. The CDR3 contains 14 residues. Looked up from germline, CDR1 is PRHDT and CDR2 is FYEKMQ (reference sequence). CDR3 region: CASSLGDRRDTQYF. CDR3 DNA: TGTGCCAGCAGCTTAGGAGACAGGAGAGATACGCAGTATTTT.

Only a few counts were recorded for this clone. This chain links TRBV4-2 with TRBJ1-2; TRBD1 matches at 12 bases. The CDR3 totals 17 residues. Germline CDR1 LGHNA, CDR2 YNFKEQ. Trimming cost V 7 bases and J 3 bases; bases outside gene matches: 12. For the CDR3, the DNA is TGTGCCAGCACCCACCGGGACAGGGGGCGCGAGGACTATGGCTACACCTTC. This translates into CASTHRDRGREDYGYTF.

V and J are TRBV28 and TRBJ2-2, with 7 positions matching TRBD1. V trimming: 5 bases; J trimming: 1 base; junction bases outside the gene matches: 4. Germline values: CDR1 MDHEN, CDR2 SYDVKM. This CDR3 is built from 15 residues. Here the CDR3 DNA reads TGTGCCAGCAGTAGACAGGGCGGGAACACCGGGGAGCTGTTTTTT. The encoded protein is CASSRQGGNTGELFF.

A few counts support this clone. Here the CDR3 DNA reads TGTGCCAGCAGCGATTCCGGGACAGGGGCCTACGAGCAGTACTTC. Translated, it gives CASSDSGTGAYEQYF. The V and J genes are TRBV11-2 and TRBJ2-7, with 10 bases fitting TRBD1. CDR1 is SGHAT, CDR2 FQNNGV, per germline. Germline trimming cut 5 bases from V and 2 bases from J; bases unmatched to any gene: 6. The CDR3 loop spans 15 amino acids.

The CDR3: CASTQRGMNTEAFF. As DNA, the CDR3 is TGTGCCAGCACCCAGAGAGGAATGAACACTGAAGCTTTCTTT. This rearrangement joins TRBV27 to TRBJ1-1; D unclear. The germline gives CDR1 MNHEY, CDR2 SMNVEV (reference sequence). Trimming took off 7 bases at V and 0 bases at J, with 12 bases between the two ends. This CDR3 spans 14 amino acids.

In its sample, this clone was seen a few times. The chain carries TRBV7-2 and TRBJ2-3; tentative D call: TRBD2 (6 bases). Trimming shortened V by 3 bases and J by 2 bases, and 18 bases separated the two germline ends. Per germline, CDR1 SGHTA and CDR2 FQGNSA. The CDR3 is 17 amino acids. CDR3 in amino acids: CASSLNGRVAATDTQYF. The CDR3 coding sequence is TGTGCCAGCAGCTTGAACGGGAGAGTAGCGGCCACAGATACGCAGTATTTT.

In its sample, this clone was seen a few times. The genes are TRBV6-6 and TRBJ2-3; 9 bases are shared with TRBD2. From germline, CDR1 is MNHNY and CDR2 SVGAGI (reference sequence). CDR3 length equals 15 residues. V shed 8 bases, J shed 2 bases, and the junction held 8 bases outside the gene matches. CDR3 in DNA: TGTGCCAGCCGAGGGCGCGGGGGGGACACAGATACGCAGTATTTT. Translating it yields CASRGRGGDTDTQYF.

The chain recombines TRBV6-1 with TRBJ2-5, with 7 nucleotides matching TRBD1. Germline V CDR1 and CDR2: MNHNS, SASEGT. The CDR3 spans 14 residues. The junction had 8 bases not matched to a gene; V was cut back by 6 bases and J by 4 bases. The CDR3 sequence is CASRHDRVRETQYF. Here the CDR3 DNA reads TGTGCCAGCAGGCACGACAGGGTCCGAGAGACCCAGTACTTC.

In DNA form, the CDR3 reads TGTGCCAGCAGCCAATATAACGAGCAGTACTTC. Protein sequence: CASSQYNEQYF. The chain links TRBV14 to TRBJ2-7, with unresolved D. CDR1 and CDR2 from the germline V gene are SGHDN and FVKESK. V was clipped by 2 bases and J by 5 bases, with 4 bases between them. The CDR3 runs to 11 residues.

The chain joins TRBV15 to TRBJ1-5; 7 bases fit TRBD1. The CDR3 contains 14 residues. Germline V lookup: CDR1 LNHNV, CDR2 YYDKDF (reference sequence). The J segment lost 5 bases and the V segment lost 1 base, leaving 2 bases of the junction unmatched. The CDR3 region is CATSRGDSYQPQHF. For the CDR3, the DNA is TGTGCCACCAGCAGAGGGGACAGCTATCAGCCCCAGCATTTT.

This sequence joins TRBV6-5 and TRBJ1-1; no reliable D call. The V end lost 8 bases, the J end lost 4 bases, and 8 bases lay between the germline ends. Per the germline V gene, CDR1 is MNHEY and CDR2 is SVGAGI. This CDR3 spans 11 amino acids. CDR3 region: CASFEGTEAFF. In DNA form, the CDR3 reads TGTGCCAGCTTTGAGGGCACTGAAGCTTTCTTT.

This sequence joins TRBV6-1 and TRBJ1-5, with 8 bases identical to TRBD1. This CDR3 is 17 amino acids long. V was pared by 1 base and J by 2 bases, with 7 bases of the junction left unmatched. Germline V gives CDR1 MNHNS, CDR2 SASEGT. CDR3 loop: CASSEVSGTGGNQPQHF. CDR3 in DNA: TGTGCCAGCAGTGAAGTCTCCGGGACAGGAGGCAATCAGCCCCAGCATTTT.

This clone was found once. This chain links TRBV7-2 with TRBJ1-1, with D possibly being TRBD1 (5 bases). Trimming took 5 bases from V and 4 from J, leaving 17 bases between them. CDR3 length equals 15 residues. Germline CDR1 is SGHTA and CDR2 is FQGNSA. The CDR3 is CASSPHSGLGTEAFF. The CDR3 DNA sequence: TGTGCCAGCAGCCCGCACTCAGGGTTGGGCACTGAAGCTTTCTTT.

V and J are TRBV2 and TRBJ1-1; possible D gene TRBD1, 6 bases. In germline, CDR1 is SNHLY, CDR2 FYNNEI. Trimming left V 2 bases short and J 5 bases short, with 15 bases between. The CDR3 spans 15 residues. The CDR3 DNA reads as TGTGCCAGCAGTGAACTATTACAGGGTGGGACTGAAGCTTTCTTT. Translation: CASSELLQGGTEAFF. The whole variable domain, filled in from reference TRBV2 and TRBJ1-1, reads EPEVTQTPSHQVTQMGQEVILRCVPISNHLYFYWYRQILGQKVEFLVSFYNNEISEKSEIFDDQFSVERPDGSNFTLKIRSTKLEDSAMYFCASSELLQGGTEAFFGQGTRLTVV.

The genes are TRBV9 and TRBJ2-7; the match to TRBD2 covers 13 bases. Trimming took 1 base from V and 3 from J; bases not matched to a gene: 7. The CDR3 extends over 17 amino acids. The germline gives CDR1 SGDLS, CDR2 YYNGEE. The CDR3 reads CASSVFSGTSGNYEQYF. The CDR3 nucleotides are TGTGCCAGCAGCGTATTTTCCGGGACTAGCGGGAACTACGAGCAGTACTTC.